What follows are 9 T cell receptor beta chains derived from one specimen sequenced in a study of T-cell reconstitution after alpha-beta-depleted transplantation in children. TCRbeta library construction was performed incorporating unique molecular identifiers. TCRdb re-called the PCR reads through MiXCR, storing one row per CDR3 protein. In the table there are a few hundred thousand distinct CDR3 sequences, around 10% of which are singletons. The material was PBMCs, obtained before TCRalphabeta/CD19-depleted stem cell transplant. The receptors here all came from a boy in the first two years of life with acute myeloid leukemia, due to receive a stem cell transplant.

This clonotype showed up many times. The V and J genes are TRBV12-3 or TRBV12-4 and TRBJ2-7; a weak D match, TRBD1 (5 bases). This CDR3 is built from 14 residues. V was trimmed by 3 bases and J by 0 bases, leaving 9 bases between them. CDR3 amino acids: CASSFRVISYEQYF. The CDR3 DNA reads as TGTGCCAGCAGTTTCAGGGTAATCTCCTACGAGCAGTACTTC.

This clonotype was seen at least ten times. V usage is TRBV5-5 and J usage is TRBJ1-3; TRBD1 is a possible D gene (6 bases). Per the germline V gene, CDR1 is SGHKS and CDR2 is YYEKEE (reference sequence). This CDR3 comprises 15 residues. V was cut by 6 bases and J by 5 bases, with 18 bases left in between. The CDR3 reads CASTPGAEGRNTIYF. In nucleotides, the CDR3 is TGTGCCAGCACCCCGGGGGCCGAGGGCAGAAACACCATATATTTT. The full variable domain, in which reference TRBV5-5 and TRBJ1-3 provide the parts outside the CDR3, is DAGVTQSPTHLIKTRGQQVTLRCSPISGHKSVSWYQQVLGQGPQFIFQYYEKEERGRGNFPDRFSARQFPNYSSELNVNALLLGDSALYLCASTPGAEGRNTIYFGEGSWLTVV.

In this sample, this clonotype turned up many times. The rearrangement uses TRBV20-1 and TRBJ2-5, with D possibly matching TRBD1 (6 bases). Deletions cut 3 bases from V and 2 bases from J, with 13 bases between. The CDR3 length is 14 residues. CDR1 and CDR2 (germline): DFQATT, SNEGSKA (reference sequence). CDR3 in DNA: TGCAGTGCTAGCCAGGGGACACTTCAAGAGACCCAGTACTTC. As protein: CSASQGTLQETQYF.

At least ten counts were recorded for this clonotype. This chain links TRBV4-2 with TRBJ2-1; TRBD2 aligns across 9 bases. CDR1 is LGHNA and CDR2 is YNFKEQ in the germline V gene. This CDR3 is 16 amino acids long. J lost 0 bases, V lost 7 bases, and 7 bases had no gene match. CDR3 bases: TGTGCCAGCACCCCTAGCGGGATCAGCTCCTACAATGAGCAGTTCTTC. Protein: CASTPSGISSYNEQFF.

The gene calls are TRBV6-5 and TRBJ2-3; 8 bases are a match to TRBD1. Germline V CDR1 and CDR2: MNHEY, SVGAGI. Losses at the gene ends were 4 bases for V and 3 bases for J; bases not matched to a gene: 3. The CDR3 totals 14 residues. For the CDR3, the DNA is TGTGCCAGCAGTTCCTGGACAGGGACAGATACGCAGTATTTT. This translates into CASSSWTGTDTQYF.

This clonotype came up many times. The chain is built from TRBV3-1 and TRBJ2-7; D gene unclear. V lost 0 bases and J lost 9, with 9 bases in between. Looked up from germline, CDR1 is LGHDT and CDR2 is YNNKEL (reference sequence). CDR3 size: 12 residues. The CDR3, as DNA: TGTGCCAGCAGCCAAGATGTTGGCGGGCAGTACTTC. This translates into CASSQDVGGQYF.

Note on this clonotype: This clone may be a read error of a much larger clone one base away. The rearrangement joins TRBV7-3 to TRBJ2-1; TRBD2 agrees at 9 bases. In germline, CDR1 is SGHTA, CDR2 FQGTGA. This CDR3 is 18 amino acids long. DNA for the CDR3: TGTGCCAGCAGCTCCTTGGCCTTAGCGGGAGTATCGGACAATGACCAGTTCTTC. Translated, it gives CASSSLALAGVSDNDQFF.

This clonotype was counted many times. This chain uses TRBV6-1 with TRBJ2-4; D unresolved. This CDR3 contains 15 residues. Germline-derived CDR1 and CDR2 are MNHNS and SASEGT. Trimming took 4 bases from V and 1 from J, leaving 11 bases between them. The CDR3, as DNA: TGTGCCAGCAGTGGGAACTCTGGTGCCAAAAACATTCAGTACTTC. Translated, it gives CASSGNSGAKNIQYF.

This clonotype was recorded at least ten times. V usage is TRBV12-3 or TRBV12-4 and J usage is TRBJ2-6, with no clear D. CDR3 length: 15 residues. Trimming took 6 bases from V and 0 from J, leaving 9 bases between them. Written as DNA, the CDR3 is TGTGCCAGCAGCTTAAGAGGCTCTGGGGCCAACGTCCTGACTTTC. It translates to CASSLRGSGANVLTF.